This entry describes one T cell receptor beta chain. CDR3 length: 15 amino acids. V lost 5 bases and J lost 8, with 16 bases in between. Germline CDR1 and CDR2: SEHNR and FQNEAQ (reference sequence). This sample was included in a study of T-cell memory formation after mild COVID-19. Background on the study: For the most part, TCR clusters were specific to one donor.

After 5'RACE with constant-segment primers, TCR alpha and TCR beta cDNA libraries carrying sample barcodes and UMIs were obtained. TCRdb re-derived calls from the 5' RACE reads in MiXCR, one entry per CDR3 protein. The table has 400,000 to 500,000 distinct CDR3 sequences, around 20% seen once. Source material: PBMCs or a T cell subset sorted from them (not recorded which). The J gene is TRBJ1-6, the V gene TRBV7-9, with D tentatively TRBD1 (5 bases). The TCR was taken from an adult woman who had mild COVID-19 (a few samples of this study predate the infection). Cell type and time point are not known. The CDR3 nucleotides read TGTGCCAGCAGCCTCCGGGGCGGGGATGATTCACCCCTCCACTTT. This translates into CASSLRGGDDSPLHF.